This TCR beta chain was identified during a study of T cell responses to AZD1222 COVID-19 vaccine. Profiled with immunoSEQ multiplex PCR; TCRdb holds only in-frame clones, not every one. The sample holds roughly 180,000 clones, 85% to 90% seen once. General study results and limits: The breadth and depth of Spike-specific TCRs increased once two AZD1222 doses had been given.

V shed 3 bases and J shed 2 bases, with 11 bases lying between them. The V gene's germline CDR1 is LNHDA and CDR2 SQIVND (reference sequence). The CDR3 is 14 amino acids. This clone was detected only once. Antigen: not known. This sequence originates from an adult in good health. This sample comprised peripheral blood, obtained on day 0 of AZD1222 vaccination. The chain joins TRBV19 to TRBJ2-7; D may correspond to TRBD1 or TRBD2 (7 bases each). In DNA, the CDR3 is TGTGCCAGTAGTATCGCAGGGGGGGCCTACGAGCAGTACTTC. This translates into CASSIAGGAYEQYF.